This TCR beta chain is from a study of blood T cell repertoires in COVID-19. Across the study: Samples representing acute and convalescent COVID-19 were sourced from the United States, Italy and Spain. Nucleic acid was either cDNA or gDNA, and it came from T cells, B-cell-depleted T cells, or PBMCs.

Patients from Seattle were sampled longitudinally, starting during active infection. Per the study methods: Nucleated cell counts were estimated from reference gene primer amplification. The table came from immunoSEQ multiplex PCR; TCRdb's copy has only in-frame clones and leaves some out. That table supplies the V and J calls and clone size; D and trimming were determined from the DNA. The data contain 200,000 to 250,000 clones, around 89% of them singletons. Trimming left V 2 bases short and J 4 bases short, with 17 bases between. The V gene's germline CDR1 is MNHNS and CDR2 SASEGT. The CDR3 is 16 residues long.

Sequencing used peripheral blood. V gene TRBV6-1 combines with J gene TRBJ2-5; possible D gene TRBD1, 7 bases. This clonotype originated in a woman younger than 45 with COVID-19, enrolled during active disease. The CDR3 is CASSEYGRGAGETQYF. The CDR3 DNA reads TGTGCCAGCAGTGAATACGGCAGGGGGGCAGGAGAGACCCAGTACTTC.